This TCR beta chain comes out of a study of response to subunit inactivated influenza vaccine. Findings and limits, study-wide: The authors proposed limited new T cell recruitment per seasonal influenza vaccination.

From the RT-PCR reads, TCRdb called clonotypes with MiXCR, one entry per CDR3 protein. The repertoire holds over 400,000 distinct CDR3 sequences, with 9.5% to 13% as singletons. CDR3 length equals 15 residues. Germline assignment: CDR1 SQVTM and CDR2 ANQGSEA. V lost 3 bases, J lost 5 bases, and 4 bases stayed unmatched. This clonotype is medium-sized within its sample. What it recognizes is unknown. The chain joins TRBV29-1 to TRBJ2-3; 14 bases match TRBD2. This clonotype was sampled from a man aged 50-59 years who received an inactivated influenza vaccine. The sample here was PBMCs from blood, taken roughly 45 days after vaccination. The CDR3 protein is CSVEGLAGAIDTQYF. CDR3 bases: TGCAGCGTTGAGGGACTAGCGGGAGCAATAGATACGCAGTATTTT.